This is a list of T cell receptor beta chains from one sample in a study of blood T cell repertoires in COVID-19. Measured with immunoSEQ multiplex PCR; TCRdb has only the in-frame clones, and not every one. The repertoire holds 250,000 to 400,000 clones, about 91% seen once, with 1.6% in the top ten. The sample comprised peripheral blood. The source is a woman aged 30 to 39 with COVID-19, enrolled during active disease. The CDR3 runs from the conserved cysteine through the conserved F or W. D genes are given only for firm matches. The size field is filled for only some rows; it gives once, few, many or a size class.

TRBD1,TRBV2,-,15,TRBJ2-3,TGTGCCAGCAGTGAGGGGACAGGGTACACAGATACGCAGTATTTT,CASSEGTGYTDTQYF
-,TRBV4-3,-,15,TRBJ1-1,TGCGCCAGCAGCCAATGGACAGTTCCGAACACTGAAGCTTTCTTT,CASSQWTVPNTEAFF
-,TRBV19,-,15,TRBJ1-2,TGTGCCAGTACCGACCCCGGCGGGGAGGTTGGGGGCTACACCTTC,CASTDPGGEVGGYTF
-,TRBV7-6,-,12,TRBJ2-3,TGTGCCAGCAGCTTAGCGGGGGGTACGCAGTATTTT,CASSLAGGTQYF
-,TRBV21-1,few,14,TRBJ1-6,TGTGCCATCGGGGGACAGGCCCGGGATTCACCCCTCCACTTT,CAIGGQARDSPLHF
-,TRBV9,-,14,TRBJ1-6,TGTGCCAGCAGCGTAGGGGCGGCGGGCTCACCCCTCCACTTT,CASSVGAAGSPLHF
-,TRBV10-3,-,13,TRBJ2-5,TGTGCCATCAGTGCCCGGGAGCCAGAGACCCAGTACTTC,CAISAREPETQYF
-,TRBV2,-,16,TRBJ2-2,TGTGCCAGCAGTCAACAGGCCCCGGCTAACACCGGGGAGCTGTTTTTT,CASSQQAPANTGELFF
-,TRBV5-1,few,15,TRBJ1-2,TGCGCCAGCAGCTTGGCCGGGGATCCAAACTATGGCTACACCTTC,CASSLAGDPNYGYTF
-,TRBV5-6,-,16,TRBJ1-5,TGTGCCAGCAGCTTGTGGACAGTTTATAGCAATCAGCCCCAGCATTTT,CASSLWTVYSNQPQHF
-,TRBV9,-,17,TRBJ2-3,TGTGCCAGCAGCGTTAGTGGTGGCGGGGTCGGCACAGATACGCAGTATTTT,CASSVSGGGVGTDTQYF
-,TRBV12-3/TRBV12-4,-,13,TRBJ1-2,TGTGCCAGCACCCGCAGGGATCGGGATGGCTACACCTTC,CASTRRDRDGYTF
TRBD1,TRBV3-1/TRBV3-2,-,13,TRBJ1-2,TGTGCCAGCAGGTCGACAGGGGTGGTTGGCTACACCTTC,CASRSTGVVGYTF
-,TRBV7-2,-,14,TRBJ2-2,TGTGCCAGCAGCTGGGACACGAACACCGGGGAGCTGTTTTTT,CASSWDTNTGELFF
-,TRBV15,-,15,TRBJ1-3,TGTGCCACCAGCAGAGAAGGGGCTCCTGGAAACACCATATATTTT,CATSREGAPGNTIYF
-,TRBV5-6,once,13,TRBJ1-2,TGTGCCAGCAGCTTGGGACAGAACTATGGCTACACCTTC,CASSLGQNYGYTF
-,TRBV7-9,-,16,TRBJ2-2,TGTGCCAGCAGCCCACGAGCGGTTGTCCACACCGGGGAGCTGTTTTTT,CASSPRAVVHTGELFF
TRBD1,TRBV11-3,-,17,TRBJ2-1,TGTGCCAGCAGTACCACCCGACCCTCAAGGGACAGTAATGAGCAGTTCTTC,CASSTTRPSRDSNEQFF
TRBD1,TRBV6-5,-,14,TRBJ1-2,TGTGCCAGCAGTCCCGACAGGGCTAACTATGGCTACACCTTC,CASSPDRANYGYTF
TRBD1,TRBV24-1,few,16,TRBJ1-5,TGTGCCACCAGTGATCACCGGACAGGGAGCAATCAGCCCCAGCATTTT,CATSDHRTGSNQPQHF
TRBD2,TRBV7-9,-,15,TRBJ2-3,TGTGCCAGCAGCTTACGGGGGGGCTTGGCAGATACGCAGTATTTT,CASSLRGGLADTQYF
-,TRBV5-4,-,15,TRBJ1-3,TGTGCCAGCAGCTTTGGGGCTGGCCACGCCGCCACCATATATTTT,CASSFGAGHAATIYF